The 32 T cell receptor beta chains below come from one sample, sequenced in a study of CXCR3-negative and CXCR3-positive naive CD8 T cells. cDNA libraries for TRB were generated by 5' RACE incorporating UMI labels. With the 5' RACE reads reprocessed, TCRdb shows one record per CDR3 protein and no DNA. Its table records about 24,000 distinct CDR3 sequences. Sample: naive CXCR3- CD8+ T cells from blood. Subset meaning: CD45RO-CCR7+CD27+CD95- naive CD8+ T cells lacking CXCR3 (TNR3-). Source of these receptors: a human donor in good health. Some clones in this sample may be carry-over from other donors' samples.

The genes are TRBV13 and TRBJ1-3. The CDR3 sequence is 14 residues long. Germline V CDR1 and CDR2: PRHDT, FYEKMQ (reference sequence). CDR3 loop: CASSSQNSGNTIYF.

This sequence joins TRBV6-2 or TRBV6-3 and TRBJ2-7. The germline gives CDR1 MNHEY, CDR2 SVGEGT. CDR3 length: 12 amino acids. CDR3 protein: CASSYWGNEQYF.

This chain connects TRBV7-9 to TRBJ1-2. This CDR3 comprises 16 residues. Germline values: CDR1 SEHNR, CDR2 FQNEAQ (reference sequence). The CDR3 sequence is CASSLGLREVSYGYTF.

The rearrangement joins TRBV7-2 to TRBJ2-7; TCRdb gives TRBD1 as the D gene, but with no DNA this cannot be confirmed. The CDR3 covers 17 residues. The germline CDR1 and CDR2 sequences are SGHTA and FQGNSA. CDR3 protein: CASSLPIQGAHSYEQYF.

This sequence joins TRBV4-1 and TRBJ2-5; TCRdb returns TRBD1, unconfirmable since there is no DNA. Germline-derived CDR1 and CDR2 are MGHRA and YSYEKL. The CDR3 has 15 residues. CDR3 region: CASSLLDNTQETQYF.

This chain uses TRBV29-1 with TRBJ2-7; TCRdb lists TRBD1, though no DNA is available to test this call. The CDR3 consists of 14 residues. Germline V lookup: CDR1 SQVTM, CDR2 ANQGSEA. CDR3 in amino acids: CSVEVRDRDYEQYF.

The genes are TRBV7-9 and TRBJ2-7; absent DNA, TCRdb's TRBD1 call cannot be checked. CDR1 is SEHNR and CDR2 is FQNEAQ in the germline V gene (reference sequence). This CDR3 spans 15 amino acids. The CDR3 spells CASSGDRRGSYEQYF.

This chain joins TRBV7-9 and TRBJ1-1; the TCRdb D gene call, TRBD1, has no DNA to confirm it. The CDR3 has 18 amino acids. Germline lookup yields CDR1 SEHNR and CDR2 FQNEAQ (reference sequence). This CDR3 is CASSFSGTDTTMNTEAFF.

Here the CDR3 reads CSARDFGGADSYEQYF. The gene calls are TRBV20-1 and TRBJ2-7; TCRdb outputs TRBD1, but without DNA this stays unchecked. CDR3 size: 16 residues. Germline values: CDR1 DFQATT, CDR2 SNEGSKA (reference sequence).

This CDR3 reads CASSHQDEPSGGDYNEQFF. The V and J genes are TRBV4-2 and TRBJ2-1; TCRdb calls TRBD2, which cannot be checked without DNA. This CDR3 contains 19 residues. Germline CDR1 and CDR2: LGHNA and YNFKEQ.

V gene TRBV29-1 combines with J gene TRBJ2-2; TCRdb's D gene call, TRBD1, goes unchecked for lack of DNA. The CDR3 runs to 12 residues. Per the germline V gene, CDR1 is SQVTM and CDR2 is ANQGSEA. The CDR3 region is CSVVRGAGELFF.

The genes are TRBV29-1 and TRBJ1-3. Germline CDR1 and CDR2: SQVTM and ANQGSEA. This CDR3 region has 17 residues. CDR3 residues: CSVERWNRGSSGNTIYF.

The V and J genes are TRBV19 and TRBJ2-1. The CDR3 covers 12 residues. Germline V gene data show CDR1 as LNHDA and CDR2 as SQIVND (reference sequence). The CDR3 spells CASISDYNEQFF.

CDR3 sequence reads: CSVAGLQGPTNYGYTF. The rearrangement uses TRBV29-1 and TRBJ1-2; TCRdb selects TRBD1, and the lack of DNA leaves this call unchecked. Germline V gene lookup returns CDR1 SQVTM and CDR2 ANQGSEA. The CDR3 totals 16 residues.

The chain joins TRBV29-1 to TRBJ1-2; TCRdb calls TRBD1, which cannot be checked without DNA. Germline V gene lookup returns CDR1 SQVTM and CDR2 ANQGSEA. This CDR3 has 14 amino acids. The CDR3 region is CSVVKEGGSYGYTF.

The chain has TRBV4-3 and TRBJ1-1; TCRdb's D gene call, TRBD1, goes unchecked for lack of DNA. Germline CDR1 and CDR2: LGHNA and YSLEER. The CDR3 covers 14 residues. The CDR3: CASSNPDRAGEAFF.

This rearrangement joins TRBV6-2 or TRBV6-3 to TRBJ2-7; the D call of TRBD2 rests on TCRdb alone, since no DNA is present to check it. This CDR3 is 13 amino acids long. Per the germline V gene, CDR1 is MNHEY and CDR2 is SVGEGT. CDR3 sequence: CASGEGENDEQYF.

The V and J genes are TRBV6-2 or TRBV6-3 and TRBJ1-1; TCRdb picks TRBD1, but there is no DNA to check that call. The CDR3 consists of 13 residues. Germline CDR1 and CDR2: MNHEY and SVGEGT. CDR3 residues: CASSRTGNTEAFF.

The chain's CDR3 is CASNDGVGLNEQFF. The chain combines TRBV3-1 with TRBJ2-1. The germline CDR1 and CDR2 sequences are LGHDT and YNNKEL (reference sequence). The CDR3 has 14 amino acids.

V and J are TRBV19 and TRBJ2-1; TCRdb's D gene call, TRBD1, goes unchecked for lack of DNA. The CDR3 sequence is 17 residues long. Germline lookup yields CDR1 LNHDA and CDR2 SQIVND (reference sequence). CDR3 region: CASSIDRATGKYNEQFF.

The chain couples TRBV5-1 to TRBJ2-1; TCRdb picks TRBD1, but there is no DNA to check that call. Germline V gene data show CDR1 as SGHRS and CDR2 as YFSETQ. CDR3 length: 14 amino acids. The CDR3: CASSLNPGSNEQFF.

This chain joins TRBV20-1 and TRBJ1-1; the TRBD1 assignment by TCRdb is unverifiable without DNA. Germline-derived CDR1 and CDR2 are DFQATT and SNEGSKA (reference sequence). This CDR3 contains 12 residues. This CDR3 reads CSAWTGNTEAFF.

The rearrangement joins TRBV29-1 to TRBJ2-5; TCRdb indicates TRBD1, and absent DNA this call remains unverified. The length of the CDR3 is 13 residues. Germline loops: CDR1 SQVTM, CDR2 ANQGSEA. The CDR3 sequence is CSVSVLEPGTQYF.

V gene TRBV6-2 or TRBV6-3 combines with J gene TRBJ2-2. Germline CDR1 MNHEY, CDR2 SVGEGT. The CDR3 sequence is 13 residues long. CDR3 residues: CASSYADTGELFF.

V is TRBV29-1 and J is TRBJ2-7. This CDR3 has 13 residues. The V gene's germline CDR1 is SQVTM and CDR2 ANQGSEA. This CDR3 is CSVAHGVSYEQYF.

The rearrangement joins TRBV12-3 or TRBV12-4 to TRBJ2-7. The CDR3 sequence is 12 residues long. Here the CDR3 reads CASSLYSHEQYF.

The chain combines TRBV7-9 with TRBJ2-2; TCRdb proposes TRBD1, but this gene call is untestable without DNA. This CDR3 spans 14 amino acids. CDR1 is SEHNR and CDR2 is FQNEAQ in the germline V gene (reference sequence). The CDR3 sequence is CASSLAEDPQGLFF.

This chain links TRBV6-4 with TRBJ2-1; TCRdb's D call, TRBD2, is unchecked because there is no DNA. This CDR3 comprises 16 residues. Germline V gene lookup returns CDR1 MRHNA and CDR2 SNTAGT. CDR3 residues: CASSDLASGEYNEQFF.

The J gene is TRBJ2-5, the V gene TRBV7-9; without DNA, the TCRdb call of TRBD1 cannot be checked. The CDR3 is made up of 14 amino acids. Germline CDR1 is SEHNR and CDR2 is FQNEAQ (reference sequence). The CDR3 reads CASSGRDPWETQYF.

The rearrangement uses TRBV20-1 and TRBJ2-7; with no DNA, the TCRdb D assignment of TRBD1 cannot be verified. This CDR3 is 13 amino acids long. Per the germline V gene, CDR1 is DFQATT and CDR2 is SNEGSKA (reference sequence). CDR3 region: CSARVRADYEQYF.

This chain links TRBV29-1 with TRBJ2-5; TCRdb reports TRBD1, a call that lacks DNA to check it against. The CDR3 is made up of 14 amino acids. Per germline, CDR1 SQVTM and CDR2 ANQGSEA. The CDR3 sequence is CSVDDSPRIETQYF.

The CDR3 here is CASSTSTEASQETQYF. This chain connects TRBV7-9 to TRBJ2-5; lacking DNA, the TRBD2 call made by TCRdb goes unchecked. The CDR3 loop spans 16 amino acids. CDR1 SEHNR and CDR2 FQNEAQ come from the germline V gene (reference sequence).